This T cell receptor beta chain was found in a study of blood T cell repertoires in COVID-19. On the study more broadly: Italy, Spain and the United States were the sources of the convalescent and acute COVID-19 samples. The analysed material was cDNA or gDNA that came from T cells, B-cell-depleted T cells, or PBMCs.

The CDR3 extends over 13 amino acids. Trimming removed 2 bases from V and 6 bases from J; junction bases left unmatched: 0. In germline, CDR1 is LGHDT, CDR2 YNNKEL (reference sequence). Authors' methods: Amplifying reference gene primers gave estimates of nucleated cell counts. The table came from immunoSEQ multiplex PCR; TCRdb's copy has only in-frame clones and leaves some out. V and J calls and clone size are those listed in that table; D and trimming were worked out from the DNA. The sample includes a few hundred thousand clones, approximately 78% of them seen just once. This TCR derives from an elderly woman with acute or convalescent COVID-19. The sequencing input was peripheral blood. The rearrangement joins TRBV3-1 (or the pseudogene TRBV3-2) to TRBJ1-5, with TRBD1 matching over 8 bases. The CDR3 region has the DNA TGTGCCAGCAGCCAAACAGGGGGTCAGCCCCAGCATTTT. It translates to CASSQTGGQPQHF.